These 13 T cell receptor beta chains were sequenced from one sample in a study of blood T cell repertoires in COVID-19. Sequencing was performed with immunoSEQ multiplex PCR; in TCRdb, only in-frame clones are kept and a portion is missing. This table holds about 74,000 clones, roughly nine tenths found once. Sequenced input: peripheral blood. The receptors derive from a man aged 45-65 years with COVID-19, enrolled during active disease.

The CDR3 reads CASSWNPTSGRADEQFF. In nucleotides, the CDR3 is TGTGCCAGCTCGTGGAACCCGACTAGCGGGAGGGCCGATGAGCAGTTCTTC. The chain employs TRBV18 and TRBJ2-1, with 14 bases matching TRBD2. Germline V gene sequence: CDR1 KGHSH, CDR2 LQKENI. The ends lost 6 bases at V and 8 bases at J; junction bases unmatched: 12. This CDR3 spans 17 amino acids.

V and J are TRBV5-8 and TRBJ2-3; D gene uncertain. Looked up from germline, CDR1 is SGHTS and CDR2 is YDEGEE. The CDR3 is made up of 14 amino acids. Trimming pared 5 bases from V and 6 bases from J, leaving 16 bases between. CDR3 amino acids: CASRKPGARDTQYF. In DNA, the CDR3 is TGTGCCAGCAGAAAGCCCGGAGCGCGGGATACGCAGTATTTT.

This clone has more than one count but fewer than ten. The V gene is TRBV14, the J gene TRBJ1-1; 10 bases align to TRBD1. This CDR3 comprises 13 residues. V lost 4 bases and J lost 7; bases outside the gene matches: 3. CDR1 and CDR2 (germline): SGHDN, FVKESK. The CDR3 region is CASSPRDRGEAFF. In nucleotides, the CDR3 is TGTGCCAGCAGCCCGCGGGACAGGGGTGAAGCTTTCTTT.

This sequence joins TRBV9 and TRBJ2-1; D possibly corresponds to TRBD2 (6 bases). The CDR3 covers 15 residues. Germline V gene data show CDR1 as SGDLS and CDR2 as YYNGEE. The V gene lost 2 bases and the J gene lost 9 bases, with 18 bases spanning the gap. CDR3 region: CASSVSLAQEGEQFF. The CDR3 DNA reads TGTGCCAGCAGCGTCTCCTTAGCCCAGGAGGGTGAGCAGTTCTTC.

The chain uses TRBV9 and TRBJ1-1, with no clear D. The CDR3 has 13 amino acids. Trimming stripped 1 base from V and 5 bases from J, with 9 bases between. Per the germline V gene, CDR1 is SGDLS and CDR2 is YYNGEE. CDR3 amino acids: CASSVSGGTEAFF. CDR3 nucleotides: TGTGCCAGCAGCGTATCAGGTGGGACTGAAGCTTTCTTT.

This chain joins TRBV7-9 and TRBJ2-7, with TRBD2 matching 10 bases. Germline V gives CDR1 SEHNR, CDR2 FQNEAQ (reference sequence). The ends lost 4 bases at V and 6 bases at J; junction bases unmatched: 6. The CDR3 covers 14 residues. This CDR3 reads CASSSSGRGGEQYV. The CDR3 nucleotides are TGTGCCAGCAGCTCTAGCGGGAGAGGCGGCGAGCAGTACGTC.

The CDR3 here is CASTKSSGRVETQYF. DNA for the CDR3: TGTGCCAGCACTAAGAGTAGCGGGAGGGTGGAGACCCAGTACTTC. This rearrangement joins TRBV27 to TRBJ2-5; 11 nucleotides line up with TRBD2. Germline-derived CDR1 and CDR2 are MNHEY and SMNVEV (reference sequence). The CDR3 runs 15 residues. V was pared by 7 bases and J by 5 bases, with 9 bases of the junction left unmatched.

This clone was seen a few times. The V call is TRBV10-3, the J call TRBJ2-3, with TRBD2 matching over 16 bases. V shed 7 bases and J 1 base; nucleotides not matched to a gene: 2. Germline CDR1 ENHRY, CDR2 SYGVKD. There are 16 residues in the CDR3. CDR3: CAIKGTSGRGTDTQYF. The CDR3 nucleotides are TGTGCCATCAAAGGGACTAGCGGGAGGGGCACAGATACGCAGTATTTT.

The rearrangement joins TRBV5-4 to TRBJ2-1; possible D gene TRBD1, 6 bases. Trimming stripped 1 base from V and 0 bases from J, with 11 bases between. Germline V gives CDR1 SGHNT, CDR2 YYREEE (reference sequence). This CDR3 has 16 amino acids. The CDR3 loop is CASSLPGASSYNEQFF. CDR3 DNA sequence: TGTGCCAGCAGCTTGCCAGGGGCCAGCTCCTACAATGAGCAGTTCTTC.

The gene calls are TRBV6-5 and TRBJ2-7, with 9 bases aligning to TRBD2. The V segment lost 6 bases and the J segment 4 bases; nucleotides outside the gene matches: 7. The CDR3 sequence is 14 residues long. Germline V gives CDR1 MNHEY, CDR2 SVGAGI. CDR3 nucleotide sequence: TGTGCCAGCAGGTCTAGCGGGAAAGGGTACGAGCAGTACTTC. It encodes CASRSSGKGYEQYF.

The V and J genes are TRBV19 and TRBJ2-2, with 8 nucleotides matching TRBD2. Germline V gene data show CDR1 as LNHDA and CDR2 as SQIVND (reference sequence). The ends lost 3 bases at V and 6 bases at J; junction bases unmatched: 12. The CDR3 runs 17 residues. The CDR3 is CASSMKGLGVPSGELFF. CDR3 DNA sequence: TGTGCCAGTAGTATGAAGGGACTAGGGGTTCCATCCGGGGAGCTGTTTTTT. Drawing the rest from reference TRBV19 and TRBJ2-2, the complete variable domain is DGGITQSPKYLFRKEGQNVTLSCEQNLNHDAMYWYRQDPGQGLRLIYYSQIVNDFQKGDIAEGYSVSREKKESFPLTVTSAQKNPTAFYLCASSMKGLGVPSGELFFGEGSRLTVL.

The rearrangement uses TRBV28 and TRBJ2-1, with TRBD2 identical over 7 bases. Germline V gene lookup returns CDR1 MDHEN and CDR2 SYDVKM. The length of the CDR3 is 15 residues. V shed 5 bases, J shed 6 bases, and the junction held 10 bases outside the gene matches. CDR3 residues: CASSVAGREGNEQFF. The CDR3 coding sequence is TGTGCCAGCAGTGTTGCGGGCAGGGAGGGCAATGAGCAGTTCTTC.

This clone was detected once. The chain has TRBV6-5 and TRBJ1-5; 8 nucleotides align to TRBD1. The junction had 3 bases not matched to a gene; V was cut back by 4 bases and J by 4 bases. In germline, CDR1 is MNHEY, CDR2 SVGAGI. CDR3 size: 14 residues. In DNA, the CDR3 is TGTGCCAGCAGTTCGAACAGGGGGAATCAGCCCCAGCATTTT. Its translation: CASSSNRGNQPQHF.